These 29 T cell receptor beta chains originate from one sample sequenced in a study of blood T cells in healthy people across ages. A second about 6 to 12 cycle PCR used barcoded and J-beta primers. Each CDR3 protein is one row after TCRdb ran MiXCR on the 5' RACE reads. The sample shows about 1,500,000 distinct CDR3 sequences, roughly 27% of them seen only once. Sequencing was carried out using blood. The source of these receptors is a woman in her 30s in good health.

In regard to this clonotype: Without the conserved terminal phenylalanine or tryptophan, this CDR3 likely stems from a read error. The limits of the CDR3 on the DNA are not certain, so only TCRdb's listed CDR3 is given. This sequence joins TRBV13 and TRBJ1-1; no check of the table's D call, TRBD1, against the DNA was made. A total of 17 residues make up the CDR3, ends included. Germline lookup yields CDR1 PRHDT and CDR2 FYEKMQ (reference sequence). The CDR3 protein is CASSLAGLPSGRTEAFV.

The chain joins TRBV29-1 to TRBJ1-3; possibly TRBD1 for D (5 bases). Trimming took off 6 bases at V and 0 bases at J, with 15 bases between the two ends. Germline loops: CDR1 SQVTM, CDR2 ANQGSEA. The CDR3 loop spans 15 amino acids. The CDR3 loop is CSVASGTDSGNTIYF. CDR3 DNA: TGCAGCGTCGCCTCCGGGACGGACTCTGGAAACACCATATATTTT.

The CDR3 DNA follows: TGTGCCACCCGAGGTTGGTCTAGCGGGAGTCCTGGGGCCAACGTCCTGACTTTC. Translating it yields CATRGWSSGSPGANVLTF. The chain recombines TRBV27 with TRBJ2-6; 10 bases fit TRBD2. The length of the CDR3 is 18 residues. V lost 10 bases to trimming and J lost 2 bases; unmatched junction nucleotides: 14. CDR1 is MNHEY and CDR2 is SMNVEV in the germline V gene (reference sequence).

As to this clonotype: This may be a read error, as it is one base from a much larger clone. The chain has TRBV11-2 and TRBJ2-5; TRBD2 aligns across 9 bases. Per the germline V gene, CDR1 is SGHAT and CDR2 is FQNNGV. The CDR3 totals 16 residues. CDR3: CVSSLGQTSGQETQYF. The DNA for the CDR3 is TGTGTCAGCAGCTTAGGACAGACTAGCGGACAAGAGACCCAGTACTTC.

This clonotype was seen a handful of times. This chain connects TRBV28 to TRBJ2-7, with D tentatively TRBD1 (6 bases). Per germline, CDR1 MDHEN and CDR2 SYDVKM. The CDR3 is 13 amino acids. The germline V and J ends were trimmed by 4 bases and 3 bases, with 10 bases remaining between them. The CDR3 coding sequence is TGTGCCAGCAGTTCGATGGACAGCTACGAGCAGTACTTC. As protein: CASSSMDSYEQYF.

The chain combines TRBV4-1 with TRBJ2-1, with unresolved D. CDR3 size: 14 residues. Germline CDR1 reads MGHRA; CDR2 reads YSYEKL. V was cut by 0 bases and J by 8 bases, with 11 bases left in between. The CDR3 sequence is CASSQDCERDEQFF. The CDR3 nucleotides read TGCGCCAGCAGCCAAGATTGTGAGCGCGATGAGCAGTTCTTC.

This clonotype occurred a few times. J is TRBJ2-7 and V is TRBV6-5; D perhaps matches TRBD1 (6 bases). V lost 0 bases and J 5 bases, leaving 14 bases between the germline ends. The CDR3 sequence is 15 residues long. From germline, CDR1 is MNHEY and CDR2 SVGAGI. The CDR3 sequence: CASSYSDSYADEQYF. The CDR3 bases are TGTGCCAGCAGTTACTCGGACAGCTATGCGGACGAGCAGTACTTC.

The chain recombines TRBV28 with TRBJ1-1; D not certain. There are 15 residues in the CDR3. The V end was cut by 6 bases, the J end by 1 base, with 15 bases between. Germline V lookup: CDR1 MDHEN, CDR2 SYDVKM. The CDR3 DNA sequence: TGTGCCAGCAGACCAACTTTGACAAAGAACACTGAAGCTTTCTTT. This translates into CASRPTLTKNTEAFF.

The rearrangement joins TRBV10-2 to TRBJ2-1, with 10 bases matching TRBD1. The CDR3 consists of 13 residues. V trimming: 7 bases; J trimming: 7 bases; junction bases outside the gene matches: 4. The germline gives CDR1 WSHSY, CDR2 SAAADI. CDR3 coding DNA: TGCGCCAGCACTGGGACAGGGGAAAATGAGCAGTTCTTC. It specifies CASTGTGENEQFF.

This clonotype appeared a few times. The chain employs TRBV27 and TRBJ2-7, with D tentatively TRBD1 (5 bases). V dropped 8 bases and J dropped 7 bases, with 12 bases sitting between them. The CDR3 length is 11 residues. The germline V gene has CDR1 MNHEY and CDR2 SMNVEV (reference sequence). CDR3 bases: TGTGCCAGCGGGTCAGGGCTAGAGCAGTACTTC. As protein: CASGSGLEQYF.

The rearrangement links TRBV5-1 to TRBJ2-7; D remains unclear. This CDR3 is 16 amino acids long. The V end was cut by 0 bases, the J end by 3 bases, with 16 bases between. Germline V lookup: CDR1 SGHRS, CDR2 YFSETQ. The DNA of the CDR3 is TGCGCCAGCAGCTTGGAAAGTAGCCCATCCCGCTACGAGCAGTACTTC. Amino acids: CASSLESSPSRYEQYF.

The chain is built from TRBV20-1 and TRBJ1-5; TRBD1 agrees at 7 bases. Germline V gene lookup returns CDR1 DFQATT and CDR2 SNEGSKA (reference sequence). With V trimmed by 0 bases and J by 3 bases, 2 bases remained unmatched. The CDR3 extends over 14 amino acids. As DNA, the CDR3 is TGCAGTGCTAGAGAGGGGACAGCCAATCAGCCCCAGCATTTT. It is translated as CSAREGTANQPQHF.

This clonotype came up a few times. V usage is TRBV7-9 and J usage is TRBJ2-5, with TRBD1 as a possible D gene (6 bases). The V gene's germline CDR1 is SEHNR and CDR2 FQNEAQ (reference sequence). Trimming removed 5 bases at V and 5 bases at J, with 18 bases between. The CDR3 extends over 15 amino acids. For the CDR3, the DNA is TGTGCCAGCAGCCAATGGGACCAGGGGTCGGAGACCCAGTACTTC. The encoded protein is CASSQWDQGSETQYF.

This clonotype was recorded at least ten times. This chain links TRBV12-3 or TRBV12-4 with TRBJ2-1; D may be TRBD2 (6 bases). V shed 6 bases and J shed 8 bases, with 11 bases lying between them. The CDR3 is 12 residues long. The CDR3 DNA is TGTGCCAGCAGCCACGGCGGGGATGAGCAGTTCTTC. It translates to CASSHGGDEQFF.

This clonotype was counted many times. DNA of the CDR3: TGTGCCAGCAGCGGGCGGACTAACTCTGGGGCCAACGTCCTGACTTTC. It encodes CASSGRTNSGANVLTF. This chain joins TRBV7-2 and TRBJ2-6, with a tentative D call TRBD2 (6 bases). Trimming pared 5 bases from V and 0 bases from J, leaving 11 bases between. CDR1 is SGHTA, CDR2 FQGNSA, per germline. This CDR3 is built from 16 residues.

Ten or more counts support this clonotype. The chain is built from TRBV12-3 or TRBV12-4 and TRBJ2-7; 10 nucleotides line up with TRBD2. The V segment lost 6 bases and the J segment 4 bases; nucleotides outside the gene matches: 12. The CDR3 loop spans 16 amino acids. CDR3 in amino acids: CASRSPGASGSYEQYF. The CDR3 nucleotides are TGTGCCAGCAGGAGTCCCGGGGCTAGCGGGAGTTACGAGCAGTACTTC.

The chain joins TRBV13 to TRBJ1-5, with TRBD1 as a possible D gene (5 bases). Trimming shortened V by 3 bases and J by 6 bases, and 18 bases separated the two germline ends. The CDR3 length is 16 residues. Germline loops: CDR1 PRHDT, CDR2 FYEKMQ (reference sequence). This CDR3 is CASSLGRGGIGQPQHF. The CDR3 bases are TGTGCCAGCAGCTTGGGACGCGGTGGGATAGGTCAGCCCCAGCATTTT.

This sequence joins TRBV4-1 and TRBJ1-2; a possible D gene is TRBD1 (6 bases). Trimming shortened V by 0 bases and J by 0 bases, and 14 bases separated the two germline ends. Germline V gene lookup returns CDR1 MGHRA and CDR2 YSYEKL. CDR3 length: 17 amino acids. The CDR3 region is CASSQDHRDISNYGYTF. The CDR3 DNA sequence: TGCGCCAGCAGCCAAGACCACCGGGACATATCTAACTATGGCTACACCTTC.

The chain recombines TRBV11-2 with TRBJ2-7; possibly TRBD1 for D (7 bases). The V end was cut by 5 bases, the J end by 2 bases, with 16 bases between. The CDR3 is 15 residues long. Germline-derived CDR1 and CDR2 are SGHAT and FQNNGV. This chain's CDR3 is CASSAQGGPAYEQYF. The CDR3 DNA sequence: TGTGCCAGCAGCGCCCAGGGGGGACCCGCCTACGAGCAGTACTTC.

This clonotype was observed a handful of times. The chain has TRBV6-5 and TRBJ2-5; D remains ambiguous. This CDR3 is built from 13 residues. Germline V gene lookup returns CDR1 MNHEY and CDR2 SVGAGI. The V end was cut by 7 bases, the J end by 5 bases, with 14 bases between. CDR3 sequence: CASKEPLVETQYF. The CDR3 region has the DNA TGTGCCAGCAAGGAACCTCTAGTGGAGACCCAGTACTTC.

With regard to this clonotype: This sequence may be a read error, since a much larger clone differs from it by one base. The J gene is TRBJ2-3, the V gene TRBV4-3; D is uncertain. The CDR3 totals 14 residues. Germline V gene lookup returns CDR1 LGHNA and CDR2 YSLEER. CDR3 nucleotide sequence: TGCACCAGCAGCCTTACCGAGTTGGGTGATACGCAGTATTTT. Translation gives CTSSLTELGDTQYF.

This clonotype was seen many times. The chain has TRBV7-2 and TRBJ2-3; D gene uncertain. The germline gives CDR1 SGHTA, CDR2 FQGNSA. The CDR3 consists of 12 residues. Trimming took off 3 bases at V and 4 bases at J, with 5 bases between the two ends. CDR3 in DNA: TGTGCCAGCAGCTTTCGGTCAGATACGCAGTATTTT. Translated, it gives CASSFRSDTQYF.

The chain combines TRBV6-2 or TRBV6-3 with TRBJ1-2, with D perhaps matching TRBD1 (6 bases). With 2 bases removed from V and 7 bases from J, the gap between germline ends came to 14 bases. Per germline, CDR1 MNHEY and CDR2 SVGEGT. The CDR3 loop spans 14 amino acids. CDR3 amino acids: CASSYDGGSGGYTF. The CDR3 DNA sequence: TGTGCCAGCAGTTACGACGGGGGCTCAGGTGGCTACACCTTC.

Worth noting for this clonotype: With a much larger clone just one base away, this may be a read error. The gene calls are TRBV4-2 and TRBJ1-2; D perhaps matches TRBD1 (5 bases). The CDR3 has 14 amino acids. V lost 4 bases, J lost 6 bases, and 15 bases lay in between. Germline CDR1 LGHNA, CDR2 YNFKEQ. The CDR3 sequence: CASSPAGQDHGYTF. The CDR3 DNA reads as TGTGCCAGCAGCCCAGCGGGGCAGGACCATGGCTACACCTTC.

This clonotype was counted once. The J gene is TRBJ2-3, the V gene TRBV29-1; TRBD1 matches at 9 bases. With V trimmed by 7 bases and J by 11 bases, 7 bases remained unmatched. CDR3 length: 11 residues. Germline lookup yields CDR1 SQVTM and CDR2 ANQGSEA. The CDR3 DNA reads TGCAGCGCCCGCCGGGGACAGGGGCAGTATTTT. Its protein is CSARRGQGQYF.

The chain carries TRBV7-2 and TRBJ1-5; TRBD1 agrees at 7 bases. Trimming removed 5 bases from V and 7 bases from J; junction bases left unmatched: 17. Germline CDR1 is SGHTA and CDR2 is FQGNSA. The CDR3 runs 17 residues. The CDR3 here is CASSPTPIRQGRQPQHF. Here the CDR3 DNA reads TGTGCCAGCAGCCCTACCCCTATTCGACAGGGACGGCAGCCCCAGCATTTT.

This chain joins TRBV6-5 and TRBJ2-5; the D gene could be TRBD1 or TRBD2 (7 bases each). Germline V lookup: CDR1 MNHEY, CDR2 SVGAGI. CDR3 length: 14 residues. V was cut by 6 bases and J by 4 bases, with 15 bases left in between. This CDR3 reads CASSRQGGRETQYF. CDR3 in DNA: TGTGCCAGCAGCCGTCAGGGGGGGAGAGAGACCCAGTACTTC.

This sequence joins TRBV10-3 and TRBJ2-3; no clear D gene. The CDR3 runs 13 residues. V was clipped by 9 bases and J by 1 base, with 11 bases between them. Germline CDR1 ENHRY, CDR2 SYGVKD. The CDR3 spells CAIKVMGTDTQYF. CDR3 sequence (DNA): TGTGCCATTAAGGTGATGGGCACAGATACGCAGTATTTT.

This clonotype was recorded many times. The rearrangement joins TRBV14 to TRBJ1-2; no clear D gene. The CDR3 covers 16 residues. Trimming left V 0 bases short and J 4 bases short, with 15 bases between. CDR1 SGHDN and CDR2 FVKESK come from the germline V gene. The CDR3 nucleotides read TGTGCCAGCAGCCAAGATCGTACGGGTGCACTCTATGGCTACACCTTC. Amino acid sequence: CASSQDRTGALYGYTF.